One and the same sample provided the 16 T cell receptor beta chains below, sequenced in a study of OX40 agonist ivuxolimab in advanced cancers. Method: immunoSEQ multiplex PCR; TCRdb's copy keeps in-frame clones and lacks some. Of tens of thousands of clones listed, approximately 86% are singletons. Sequencing was performed on CD4+ or CD8+ T cells sorted from blood, taken in a trial of the OX40 agonist ivuxolimab. These receptors were collected from an adult with an advanced solid tumor such as melanoma, head and neck, liver or kidney cancer.

This chain connects TRBV6-6 to TRBJ1-4; D remains unclear. The V gene's germline CDR1 is MNHNY and CDR2 SVGAGI (reference sequence). Trimming cost V 1 base and J 8 bases, with 11 bases left between them. CDR3 length: 14 amino acids. The CDR3 here is CASSYLEGVEKLFF. The DNA of the CDR3 is TGTGCCAGCAGTTACTTGGAGGGTGTGGAAAAACTGTTTTTT.

The chain employs TRBV10-3 and TRBJ2-6; tentatively, D is TRBD1 or TRBD2 (5 bases each). From germline, CDR1 is ENHRY and CDR2 SYGVKD. V was shortened by 4 bases and J by 2 bases, with 12 bases between the two germline ends. This CDR3 is built from 16 residues. CDR3 amino acids: CAISAGAMTGANVLTF. The CDR3 DNA reads TGTGCCATCAGTGCCGGGGCCATGACTGGGGCCAACGTCCTGACTTTC.

The chain has TRBV7-8 and TRBJ1-1; 9 bases match TRBD1. The germline gives CDR1 SGHVS, CDR2 FQNEAQ. Trimming removed 4 bases from V and 4 bases from J; junction bases left unmatched: 4. The CDR3 contains 14 residues. CDR3 sequence reads: CASSSTGGVTEAFF. Here the CDR3 DNA reads TGTGCCAGCAGCTCGACAGGGGGGGTCACTGAAGCTTTCTTT.

The rearrangement uses TRBV5-8 and TRBJ2-7; D is possibly TRBD1 or TRBD2 (6 bases each). The CDR3 runs 13 residues. The germline V gene has CDR1 SGHTS and CDR2 YDEGEE. Between the trimmed V and J ends, which lost 2 bases and 5 bases, there was a span of 11 bases. The CDR3 DNA follows: TGTGCCAGCAGCTTTTACGGGGGCCACGAGCAGTACTTC. This gives the protein CASSFYGGHEQYF.

Only one count was recorded for this clone. The DNA for the CDR3 is TGTGCCAGCAGCTCCTTAACAGGGATCAATCAGCCCCAGCATTTT. Its protein product is CASSSLTGINQPQHF. The chain recombines TRBV7-9 with TRBJ1-5, with D possibly matching TRBD1 (6 bases). The CDR3 sequence is 15 residues long. Germline V gene data show CDR1 as SEHNR and CDR2 as FQNEAQ (reference sequence). Between the trimmed V and J ends, which lost 4 bases and 3 bases, there was a span of 13 bases.

This rearrangement joins TRBV10-3 to TRBJ2-7; D is perhaps TRBD2 (6 bases). Trimming removed 3 bases at V and 0 bases at J, with 12 bases between. From germline, CDR1 is ENHRY and CDR2 SYGVKD. The length of the CDR3 is 15 residues. CDR3 in DNA: TGTGCCATCAGTGACCCTAGCGCAAACTCCTACGAGCAGTACTTC. Its protein product is CAISDPSANSYEQYF.

In its sample, this clone was seen once. The chain carries TRBV7-3 and TRBJ2-2; D gene unclear. Germline V gene data show CDR1 as SGHTA and CDR2 as FQGTGA. Trimming pared 1 base from V and 4 bases from J, leaving 4 bases between. This CDR3 contains 13 residues. The CDR3: CASSLSVTGELFF. CDR3 in DNA: TGTGCCAGCAGCTTAAGTGTCACCGGGGAGCTGTTTTTT.

The J gene is TRBJ2-5, the V gene TRBV25-1, with D unclear. Germline assignment: CDR1 MGHDK and CDR2 SYGVNS. The CDR3 totals 13 residues. V was shortened by 1 base and J by 0 bases, with 3 bases between the two germline ends. The CDR3 sequence: CASSESNQETQYF. CDR3 nucleotide sequence: TGTGCCAGCAGTGAATCTAACCAAGAGACCCAGTACTTC.

V usage is TRBV2 and J usage is TRBJ2-2; 13 bases are shared with TRBD2. This CDR3 spans 18 amino acids. With V trimmed by 0 bases and J by 6 bases, 7 bases remained unmatched. The germline V gene encodes CDR1 SNHLY and CDR2 FYNNEI. The CDR3 loop reads CASSEAPPTSGGAGELFF. The CDR3 DNA reads as TGTGCCAGCAGTGAAGCTCCCCCCACTAGCGGGGGGGCCGGGGAGCTGTTTTTT.

The rearrangement uses TRBV7-6 and TRBJ2-1, with a tentative D call TRBD2 (6 bases). Trimming stripped 5 bases from V and 6 bases from J, with 14 bases between. This CDR3 is built from 14 residues. Germline V gene sequence: CDR1 SGHVS, CDR2 FNYEAQ. Here the CDR3 reads CASSIQLALNEQFF. CDR3 nucleotides: TGTGCCAGCAGCATCCAACTAGCTCTCAATGAGCAGTTCTTC.

V is TRBV7-2 and J is TRBJ2-7, with TRBD1 matching over 7 bases. V gave up 5 bases and J gave up 3 bases; unmatched junction bases: 7. CDR1 and CDR2 from the germline V gene are SGHTA and FQGNSA. CDR3 size: 14 residues. CDR3: CASSDGTASYEQYF. For the CDR3, the DNA is TGTGCCAGCAGCGACGGGACAGCCAGCTACGAGCAGTACTTC.

V and J are TRBV2 and TRBJ1-5; 8 nucleotides match TRBD1. The J segment lost 9 bases and the V segment lost 5 bases, leaving 12 bases of the junction unmatched. The CDR3 consists of 15 residues. The germline V gene has CDR1 SNHLY and CDR2 FYNNEI. CDR3 region: CASSSTGADPGPQHF. In nucleotides, the CDR3 is TGTGCCAGCAGTTCGACAGGGGCCGATCCTGGGCCCCAGCATTTT. The variable domain in full, with the rest retrieved from reference TRBV2 and TRBJ1-5, is EPEVTQTPSHQVTQMGQEVILRCVPISNHLYFYWYRQILGQKVEFLVSFYNNEISEKSEIFDDQFSVERPDGSNFTLKIRSTKLEDSAMYFCASSSTGADPGPQHFGDGTRLSIL.

The genes are TRBV5-1 and TRBJ2-1, with D perhaps TRBD1 or TRBD2 (5 bases each). Germline CDR1 reads SGHRS; CDR2 reads YFSETQ. Trimming left V 0 bases short and J 3 bases short, with 19 bases between. The CDR3 sequence is 18 residues long. For the CDR3, the DNA is TGCGCCAGCAGCTTGGGCTATATGGGACGGCGAAACTACAATGAGCAGTTCTTC. Translation: CASSLGYMGRRNYNEQFF.

The chain carries TRBV19 and TRBJ1-1, with 9 bases lining up with TRBD1. Germline V gene lookup returns CDR1 LNHDA and CDR2 SQIVND (reference sequence). The CDR3 loop spans 17 amino acids. J was trimmed by 0 bases and V by 9 bases; bases with no gene match: 14. The chain's CDR3 is CASSTPGTGPMNTEAFF. The CDR3 nucleotides are TGTGCCAGCTCGACCCCCGGGACAGGGCCCATGAACACTGAAGCTTTCTTT.

The V gene is TRBV28, the J gene TRBJ2-7; the match to TRBD2 covers 7 bases. Germline V lookup: CDR1 MDHEN, CDR2 SYDVKM. This CDR3 is 14 amino acids long. J lost 3 bases, V lost 8 bases, and 10 bases had no gene match. In DNA, the CDR3 is TGTGCCAGCGGAACCCCGGGACTATTCTACGAGCAGTACTTC. Translating gives CASGTPGLFYEQYF.

The rearrangement joins TRBV7-2 to TRBJ1-1, with D unclear. Trimming stripped 1 base from V and 5 bases from J, with 11 bases between. The CDR3 loop spans 14 amino acids. The germline gives CDR1 SGHTA, CDR2 FQGNSA. This CDR3 reads CASSLGFRETEAFF. The CDR3 DNA is TGTGCCAGCAGCTTAGGATTCCGTGAAACTGAAGCTTTCTTT.